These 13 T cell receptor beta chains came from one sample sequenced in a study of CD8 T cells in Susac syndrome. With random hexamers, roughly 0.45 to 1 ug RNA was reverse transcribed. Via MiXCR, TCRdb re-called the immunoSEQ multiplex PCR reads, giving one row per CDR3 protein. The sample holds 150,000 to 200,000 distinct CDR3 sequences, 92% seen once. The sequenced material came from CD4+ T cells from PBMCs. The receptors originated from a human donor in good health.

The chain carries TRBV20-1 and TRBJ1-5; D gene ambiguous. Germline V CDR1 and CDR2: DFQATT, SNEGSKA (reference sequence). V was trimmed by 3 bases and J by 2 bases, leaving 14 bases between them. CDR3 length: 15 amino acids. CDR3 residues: CSASLVAGGNQPQHF. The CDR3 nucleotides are TGCAGTGCTAGCCTTGTGGCAGGTGGCAATCAGCCCCAGCATTTT.

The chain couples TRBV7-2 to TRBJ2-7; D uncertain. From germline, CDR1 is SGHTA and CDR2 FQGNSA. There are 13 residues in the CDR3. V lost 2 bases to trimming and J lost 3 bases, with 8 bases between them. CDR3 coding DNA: TGTGCCAGCAGCTTATCCATCAACTACGAGCAGTACTTC. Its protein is CASSLSINYEQYF.

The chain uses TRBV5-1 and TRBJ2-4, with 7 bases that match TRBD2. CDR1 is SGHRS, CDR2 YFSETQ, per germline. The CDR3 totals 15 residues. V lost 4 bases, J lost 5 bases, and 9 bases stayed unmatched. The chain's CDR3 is CASSQGSGDQNIQYF. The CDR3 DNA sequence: TGCGCCAGCAGCCAAGGCAGCGGGGATCAAAACATTCAGTACTTC.

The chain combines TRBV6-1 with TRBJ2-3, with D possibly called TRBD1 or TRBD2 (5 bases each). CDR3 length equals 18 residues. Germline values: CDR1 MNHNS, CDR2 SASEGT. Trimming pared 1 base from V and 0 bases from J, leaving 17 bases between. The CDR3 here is CASSEGASGTPSTDTQYF. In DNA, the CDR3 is TGTGCCAGCAGTGAAGGGGCATCCGGGACCCCGAGCACAGATACGCAGTATTTT.

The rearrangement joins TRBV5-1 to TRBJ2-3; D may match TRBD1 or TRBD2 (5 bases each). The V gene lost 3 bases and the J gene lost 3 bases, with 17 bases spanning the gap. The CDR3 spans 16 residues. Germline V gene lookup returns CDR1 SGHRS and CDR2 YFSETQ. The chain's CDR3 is CASSWGRDPRTDTQYF. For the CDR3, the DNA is TGCGCCAGCAGCTGGGGCCGGGACCCTAGGACAGATACGCAGTATTTT. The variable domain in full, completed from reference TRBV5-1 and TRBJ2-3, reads KAGVTQTPRYLIKTRGQQVTLSCSPISGHRSVSWYQQTPGQGLQFLFEYFSETQRNKGNFPGRFSGRQFSNSRSEMNVSTLELGDSALYLCASSWGRDPRTDTQYFGPGTRLTVL.

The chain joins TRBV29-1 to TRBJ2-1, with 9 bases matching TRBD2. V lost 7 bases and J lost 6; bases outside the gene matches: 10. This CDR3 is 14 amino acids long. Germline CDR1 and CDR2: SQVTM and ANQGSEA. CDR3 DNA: TGCAGCGGGAGGGGTCTAGCGGGAAGCAATGAGCAGTTCTTC. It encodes CSGRGLAGSNEQFF.

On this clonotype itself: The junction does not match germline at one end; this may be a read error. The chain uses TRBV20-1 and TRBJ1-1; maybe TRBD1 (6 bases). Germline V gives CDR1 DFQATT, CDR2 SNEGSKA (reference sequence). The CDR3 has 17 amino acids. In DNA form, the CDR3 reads TGCAGTGCTAGAGGGTCTCCGTTGGGGGGAGGGGACACTGAAGTTTTCTTT. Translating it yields CSARGSPLGGGDTEVFF.

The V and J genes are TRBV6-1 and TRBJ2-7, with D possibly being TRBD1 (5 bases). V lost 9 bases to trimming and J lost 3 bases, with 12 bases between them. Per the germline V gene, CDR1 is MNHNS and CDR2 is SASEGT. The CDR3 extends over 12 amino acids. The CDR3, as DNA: TGTGCCAGTGAGTATGACAGCTACGAGCAGTACTTC. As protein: CASEYDSYEQYF.

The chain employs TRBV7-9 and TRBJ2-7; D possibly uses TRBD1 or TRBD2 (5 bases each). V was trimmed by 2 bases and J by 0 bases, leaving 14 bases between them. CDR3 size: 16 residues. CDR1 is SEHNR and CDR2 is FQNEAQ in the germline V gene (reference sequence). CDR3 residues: CASSLSGATSSYEQYF. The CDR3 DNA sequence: TGTGCCAGCAGCTTATCCGGGGCCACTAGCTCCTACGAGCAGTACTTC.

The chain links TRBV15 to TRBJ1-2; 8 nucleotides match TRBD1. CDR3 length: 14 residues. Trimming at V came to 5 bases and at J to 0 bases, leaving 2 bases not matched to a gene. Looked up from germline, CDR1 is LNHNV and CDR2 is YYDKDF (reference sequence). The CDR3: CATSHRGANYGYTF. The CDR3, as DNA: TGTGCCACCAGCCACAGGGGGGCTAACTATGGCTACACCTTC.

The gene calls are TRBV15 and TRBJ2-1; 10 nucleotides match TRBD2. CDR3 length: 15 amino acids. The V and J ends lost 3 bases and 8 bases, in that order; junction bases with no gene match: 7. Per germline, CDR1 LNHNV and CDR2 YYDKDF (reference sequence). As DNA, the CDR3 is TGTGCCACCAGCAGTAGTAGCGGGAGGAAGCATGAGCAGTTCTTC. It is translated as CATSSSSGRKHEQFF.

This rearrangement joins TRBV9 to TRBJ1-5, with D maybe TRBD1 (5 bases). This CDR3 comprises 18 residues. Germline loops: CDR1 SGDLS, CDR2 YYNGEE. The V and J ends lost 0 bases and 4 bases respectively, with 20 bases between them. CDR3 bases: TGTGCCAGCAGCGTAGGATCGGGGGACCCTCGGGAGAATCAGCCCCAGCATTTT. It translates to CASSVGSGDPRENQPQHF.

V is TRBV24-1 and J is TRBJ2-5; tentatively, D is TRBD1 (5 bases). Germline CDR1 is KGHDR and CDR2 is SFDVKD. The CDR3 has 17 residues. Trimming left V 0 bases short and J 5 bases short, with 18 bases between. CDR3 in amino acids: CATSDLQGPELGETQYF. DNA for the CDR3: TGTGCCACCAGTGATTTGCAGGGCCCCGAGCTCGGGGAGACCCAGTACTTC.